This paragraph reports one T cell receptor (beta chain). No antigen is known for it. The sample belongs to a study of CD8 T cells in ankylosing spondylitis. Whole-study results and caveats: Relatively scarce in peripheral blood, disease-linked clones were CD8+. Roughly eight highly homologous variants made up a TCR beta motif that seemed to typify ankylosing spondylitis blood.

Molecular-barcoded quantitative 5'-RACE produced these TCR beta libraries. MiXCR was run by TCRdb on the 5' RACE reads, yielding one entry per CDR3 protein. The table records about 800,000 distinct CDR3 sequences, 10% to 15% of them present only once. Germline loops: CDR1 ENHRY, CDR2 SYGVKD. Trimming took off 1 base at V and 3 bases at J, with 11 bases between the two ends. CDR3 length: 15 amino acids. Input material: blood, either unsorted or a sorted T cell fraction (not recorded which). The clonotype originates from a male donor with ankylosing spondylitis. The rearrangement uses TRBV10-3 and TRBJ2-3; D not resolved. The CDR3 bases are TGTGCCATCAGTGAGTTTGTGGGGAAAACAGATACGCAGTATTTT. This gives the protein CAISEFVGKTDTQYF.